This TCR beta chain derives from a study of T-cell memory formation after mild COVID-19. TCRdb re-analysed the 5' RACE reads in MiXCR, keeping a single row per CDR3 protein. The table has fewer than 650,000 distinct CDR3 sequences, around 16% seen once. Germline-derived CDR1 and CDR2 are SQVTM and ANQGSEA. The CDR3 runs 14 residues. V lost 1 base to trimming and J lost 6 bases, with 15 bases between them. V is TRBV29-1 and J is TRBJ1-2; D is unresolved. This TCR was sampled from an adult woman who had mild COVID-19 (a few samples of this study predate the infection). Cell type and time point are not known. The sample consisted of PBMCs or a T cell subset sorted from them (not recorded which). In DNA, the CDR3 is TGCAGCGTTGAAGGTCGCCGAGATGACCATGGCTACACCTTC. Translation gives CSVEGRRDDHGYTF.